The clone carrying this TCR beta chain turned up a few times. The germline CDR1 and CDR2 sequences are MNHEY and SVGAGI. The length of the CDR3 is 14 residues. V was trimmed by 2 bases and J by 0 bases, leaving 8 bases between them. These data originate in a study of blood T cells in healthy people across ages. A second about 6 to 11 cycle PCR used barcoded and J-beta primers. A single record per CDR3 protein comes from TCRdb applying MiXCR to the 5' RACE reads. The sample shows hundreds of thousands of distinct CDR3 sequences, roughly 50% of them seen only once. This TCR was recovered from a man aged 30 to 39 in good health. Sequencing was performed on blood. This chain connects TRBV6-5 to TRBJ2-7, with D maybe TRBD1 (6 bases). The CDR3 region has the DNA TGTGCCAGCAGTTACGGGGACACCTCCTACGAGCAGTACTTC. Its protein is CASSYGDTSYEQYF.